These 5 T cell receptor beta chains were sequenced from one sample in a study of blood T cell repertoires in COVID-19. Clones were sequenced by immunoSEQ multiplex PCR, and TCRdb holds only the in-frame ones, with some missing. This sample has some 460,000 clones, with about nine tenths found just once. The sequencing input was PBMCs or T cells enriched from blood (not recorded which). These receptors were taken from a woman aged 18-30 years who had recovered from COVID-19.

The CDR3 region is CASSPGVTSGNTIYF. The CDR3 region has the DNA TGTGCCAGCAGCCCGGGGGTCACCTCTGGAAACACCATATATTTT. This chain connects TRBV5-4 to TRBJ1-3, with D tentatively TRBD1 (5 bases). Germline V gives CDR1 SGHNT, CDR2 YYREEE (reference sequence). The CDR3 runs 15 residues. V dropped 4 bases and J dropped 0 bases, with 11 bases sitting between them.

V gene TRBV28 combines with J gene TRBJ2-3; no definite D call. CDR1 and CDR2 (germline): MDHEN, SYDVKM. The CDR3 spans 15 residues. The V gene lost 6 bases and the J gene lost 2 bases, with 15 bases spanning the gap. As DNA, the CDR3 is TGTGCCAGCAGCACACGGCAGGCCCCCACAGATACGCAGTATTTT. Translation gives CASSTRQAPTDTQYF. Complete variable domain (other parts from reference TRBV28 and TRBJ2-3): DVKVTQSSRYLVKRTGEKVFLECVQDMDHENMFWYRQDPGLGLRLIYFSYDVKMKEKGDIPEGYSVSREKKERFSLILESASTNQTSMYLCASSTRQAPTDTQYFGPGTRLTVL.

Of note for this clone: This same CDR3 is encoded by further DNA sequences in the sample. The chain couples TRBV15 to TRBJ2-1, with D perhaps TRBD2 (6 bases). The CDR3 length is 15 residues. Trimming stripped 0 bases from V and 1 base from J, with 7 bases between. Germline assignment: CDR1 LNHNV and CDR2 YYDKDF (reference sequence). CDR3: CATSRDRGSYNEQFF. The CDR3 nucleotides are TGTGCCACCAGCAGAGACCGGGGGTCCTACAATGAGCAGTTCTTC.

The J gene is TRBJ2-7, the V gene TRBV19; D perhaps matches TRBD2 (5 bases). Trimming removed 11 bases at V and 0 bases at J, with 17 bases between. The CDR3 contains 14 residues. The V gene's germline CDR1 is LNHDA and CDR2 SQIVND (reference sequence). For the CDR3, the DNA is TGTGCCTCCTCTTGGACGGGGAGCTCCTACGAGCAGTACTTC. Protein sequence: CASSWTGSSYEQYF.

The chain uses TRBV27 and TRBJ2-3; TRBD2 aligns across 8 bases. CDR1 and CDR2 from the germline V gene are MNHEY and SMNVEV (reference sequence). The CDR3 extends over 15 amino acids. Losses at the gene ends were 0 bases for V and 4 bases for J; bases not matched to a gene: 3. The CDR3: CASSLSGGAPDTQYF. As DNA, the CDR3 is TGTGCCAGCAGTTTATCCGGGGGGGCCCCAGATACGCAGTATTTT.